Following are 3 T cell receptor beta chains from one sample sequenced in a study of Ad26.COV2.S vaccination and SARS-CoV-2 variants (dated by TCRdb to the early 2020s). In light of the paper, this sample's treatment or condition label describes: around 19 received Ad26.COV2.S at low or high dose, single or two shots; roughly five received placebo; per-sample allocation not given. For vaccine and placebo recipients, the sequenced repertoires came from samples collected on day 63 after the first injection. The method behind the library was the immunoSEQ multiplex PCR assay. This is the immuneACCESS table as TCRdb keeps it, with only in-frame sequences that have V and J called. A part of the clones is gone; compared with another copy, unresolved V genes explain less than half, and the rest is unexplained. The sample table contains about 400,000 clones; only one count was recorded for about nine tenths of them. About 1.9% of the sample goes to the ten largest clones.

The material was peripheral blood, obtained in a trial of Ad26.COV2.S vaccine versus placebo. The origin of the receptors is a person between 18 and 59 years old who received the Ad26.COV2.S COVID-19 vaccine or a placebo.

The rearrangement uses TRBV18 and TRBJ2-2, with D tentatively TRBD2 (6 bases). CDR1 and CDR2 (germline): KGHSH, LQKENI. Deletions cut 5 bases from V and 0 bases from J, with 16 bases between. This CDR3 is 17 amino acids long. Written as DNA, the CDR3 is TGTGCCAGCTCAGATGTGGGAGGATTCGCGAACACCGGGGAGCTGTTTTTT. It translates to CASSDVGGFANTGELFF.

The chain carries TRBV28 and TRBJ2-6; D unresolved. Germline lookup yields CDR1 MDHEN and CDR2 SYDVKM. The V gene lost 4 bases and the J gene lost 0 bases, with 10 bases spanning the gap. The CDR3 has 16 amino acids. The chain's CDR3 is CASSSPSISGANVLTF. CDR3 DNA: TGTGCCAGCAGTTCCCCATCCATCTCTGGGGCCAACGTCCTGACTTTC. Based on the CDR3 plus reference TRBV28 and TRBJ2-6, the full variable domain is DVKVTQSSRYLVKRTGEKVFLECVQDMDHENMFWYRQDPGLGLRLIYFSYDVKMKEKGDIPEGYSVSREKKERFSLILESASTNQTSMYLCASSSPSISGANVLTFGAGSRLTVL.

The rearrangement joins TRBV12-3 or TRBV12-4 to TRBJ2-5; weak D call: TRBD2 (7 bases). The CDR3 sequence is 13 residues long. Trimming shortened V by 10 bases and J by 7 bases, and 19 bases separated the two germline ends. In DNA, the CDR3 is TGTGCCACCCAGTTTGAAGGGGGGGGGACCCAGTACTTC. This sequence encodes CATQFEGGGTQYF.